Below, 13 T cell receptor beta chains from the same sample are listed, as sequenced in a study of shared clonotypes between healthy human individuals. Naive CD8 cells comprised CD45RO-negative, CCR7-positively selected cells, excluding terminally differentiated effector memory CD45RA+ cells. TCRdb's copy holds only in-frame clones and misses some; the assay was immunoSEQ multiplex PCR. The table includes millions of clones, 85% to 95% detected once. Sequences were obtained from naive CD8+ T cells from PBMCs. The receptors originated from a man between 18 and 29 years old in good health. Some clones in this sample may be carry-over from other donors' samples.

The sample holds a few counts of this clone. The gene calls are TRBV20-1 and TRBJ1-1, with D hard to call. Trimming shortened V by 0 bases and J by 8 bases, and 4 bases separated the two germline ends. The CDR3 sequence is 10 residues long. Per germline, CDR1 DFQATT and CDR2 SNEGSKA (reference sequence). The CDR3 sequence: CSARESEAFF. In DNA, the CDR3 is TGCAGTGCTAGAGAATCGGAAGCTTTCTTT.

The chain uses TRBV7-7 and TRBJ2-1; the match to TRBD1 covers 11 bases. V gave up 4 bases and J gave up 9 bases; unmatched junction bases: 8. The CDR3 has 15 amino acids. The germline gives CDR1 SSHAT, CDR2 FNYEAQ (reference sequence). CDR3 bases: TGTGCCAGCAGCTCCCGGGACAGGGGGGATACTGAGCAGTTCTTC. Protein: CASSSRDRGDTEQFF.

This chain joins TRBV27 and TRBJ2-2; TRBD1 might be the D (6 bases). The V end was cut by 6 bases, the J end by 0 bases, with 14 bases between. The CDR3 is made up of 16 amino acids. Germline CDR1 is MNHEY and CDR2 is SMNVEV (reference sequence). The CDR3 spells CASRIHPGANTGELFF. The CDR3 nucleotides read TGTGCCAGCAGAATACATCCAGGGGCGAACACCGGGGAGCTGTTTTTT.

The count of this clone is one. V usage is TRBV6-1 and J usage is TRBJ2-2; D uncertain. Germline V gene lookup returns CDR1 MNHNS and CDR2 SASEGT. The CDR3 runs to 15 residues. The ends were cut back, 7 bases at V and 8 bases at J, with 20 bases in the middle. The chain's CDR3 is CASILHVSIAGELFF. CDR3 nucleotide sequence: TGTGCCAGCATTCTGCATGTTAGTATTGCAGGGGAGCTGTTTTTT.

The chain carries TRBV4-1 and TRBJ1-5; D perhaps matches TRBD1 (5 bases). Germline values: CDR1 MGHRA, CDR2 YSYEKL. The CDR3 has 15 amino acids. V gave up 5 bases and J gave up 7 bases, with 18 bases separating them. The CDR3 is CASSSAQGLRQPQHF. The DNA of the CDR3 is TGCGCCAGCAGCTCGGCCCAGGGTCTGAGGCAGCCCCAGCATTTT.

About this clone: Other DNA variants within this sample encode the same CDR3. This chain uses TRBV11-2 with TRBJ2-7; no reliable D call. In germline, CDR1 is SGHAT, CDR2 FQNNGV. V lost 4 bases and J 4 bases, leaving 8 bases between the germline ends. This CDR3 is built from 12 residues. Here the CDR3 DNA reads TGTGCCAGCAGCTCTACCGGGTACGAGCAGTACTTC. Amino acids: CASSSTGYEQYF.

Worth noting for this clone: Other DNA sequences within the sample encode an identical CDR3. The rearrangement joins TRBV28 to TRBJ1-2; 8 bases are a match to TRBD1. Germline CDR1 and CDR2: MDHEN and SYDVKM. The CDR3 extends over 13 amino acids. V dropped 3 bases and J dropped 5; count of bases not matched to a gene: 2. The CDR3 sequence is CASSFGTGYGYTF. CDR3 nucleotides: TGTGCCAGCAGTTTTGGGACAGGATATGGCTACACCTTC.

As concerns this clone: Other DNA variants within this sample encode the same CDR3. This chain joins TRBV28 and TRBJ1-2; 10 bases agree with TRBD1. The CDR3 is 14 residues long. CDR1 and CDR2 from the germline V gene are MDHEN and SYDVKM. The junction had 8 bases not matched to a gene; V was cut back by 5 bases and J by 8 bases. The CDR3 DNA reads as TGTGCCAGCAGTCGTACCGGGACAGGGGAAGGCTACACCTTC. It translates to CASSRTGTGEGYTF.

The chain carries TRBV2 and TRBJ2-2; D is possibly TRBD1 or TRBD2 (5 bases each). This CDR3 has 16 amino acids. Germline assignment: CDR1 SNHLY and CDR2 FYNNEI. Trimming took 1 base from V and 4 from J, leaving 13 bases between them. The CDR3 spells CASSEGSWDGTGELFF. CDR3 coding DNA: TGTGCCAGCAGTGAAGGGAGTTGGGACGGCACCGGGGAGCTGTTTTTT.

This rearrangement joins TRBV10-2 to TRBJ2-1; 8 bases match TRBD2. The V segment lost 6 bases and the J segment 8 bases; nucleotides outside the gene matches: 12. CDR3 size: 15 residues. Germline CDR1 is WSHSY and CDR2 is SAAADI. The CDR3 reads CASRSEAGVSYEQFF. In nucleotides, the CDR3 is TGCGCCAGCAGATCGGAAGCGGGGGTAAGCTATGAGCAGTTCTTC.

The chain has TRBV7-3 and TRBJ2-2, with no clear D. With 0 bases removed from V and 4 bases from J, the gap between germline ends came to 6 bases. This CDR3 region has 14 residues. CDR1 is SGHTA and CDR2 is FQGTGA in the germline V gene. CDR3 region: CASSLTSITGELFF. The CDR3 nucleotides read TGTGCCAGCAGCTTAACCAGCATCACCGGGGAGCTGTTTTTT.

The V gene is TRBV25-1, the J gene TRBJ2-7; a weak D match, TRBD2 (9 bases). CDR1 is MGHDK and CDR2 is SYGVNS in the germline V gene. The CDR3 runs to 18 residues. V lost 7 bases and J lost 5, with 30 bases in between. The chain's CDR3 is CASTGGGQVRLADNEQYF. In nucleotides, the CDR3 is TGTGCCAGCACTGGGGGGGGACAGGTCCGACTAGCGGACAACGAGCAGTACTTC.

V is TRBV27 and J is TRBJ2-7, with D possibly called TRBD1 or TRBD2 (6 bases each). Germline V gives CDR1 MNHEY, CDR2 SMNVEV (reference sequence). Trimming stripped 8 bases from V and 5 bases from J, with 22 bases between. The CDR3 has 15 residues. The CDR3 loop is CASCCGGRFVDEQYF. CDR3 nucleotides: TGTGCCAGCTGCTGTGGGGGGCGATTTGTCGACGAGCAGTACTTC.